A single T cell receptor beta chain is shown here with its context. The entry originates in a study of blood T cell repertoires in COVID-19. Study context: Donors in the United States, Italy and Spain gave samples during acute or convalescent COVID-19. T cells, B-cell-depleted T cells, or PBMCs provided the cDNA or gDNA that served as material.

Germline V gene data show CDR1 as ENHRY and CDR2 as SYGVKD. Trimming removed 3 bases at V and 2 bases at J, with 18 bases between. The CDR3 contains 17 residues. Repertoires were generated with immunoSEQ multiplex PCR, while TCRdb's copy carries only in-frame clones and drops some. The data hold 270,000 or so clones, with around nine tenths observed a single time. The receptor's source is a young woman with COVID-19, enrolled during active disease. Sequenced: peripheral blood. The rearrangement uses TRBV10-3 and TRBJ2-3; D is perhaps TRBD2 (5 bases). The CDR3 DNA sequence: TGTGCCATCAGTGATATTAGGAAGAGCGGAATCACAGATACGCAGTATTTT. Amino acids: CAISDIRKSGITDTQYF.